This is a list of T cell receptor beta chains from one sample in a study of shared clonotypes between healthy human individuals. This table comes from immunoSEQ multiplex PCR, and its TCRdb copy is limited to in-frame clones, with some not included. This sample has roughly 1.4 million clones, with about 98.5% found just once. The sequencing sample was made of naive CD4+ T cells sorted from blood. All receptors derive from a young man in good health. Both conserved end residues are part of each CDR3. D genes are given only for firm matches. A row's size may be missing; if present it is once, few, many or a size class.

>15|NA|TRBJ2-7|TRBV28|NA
TGTGCCAGCAGTGCTCTGGCAACCCCTACCTACGAGCAGTACTTC
CASSALATPTYEQYF
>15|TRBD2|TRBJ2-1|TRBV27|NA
TGTGCCAGCAGCCTTCTTAGCGGGATGGGCTATGAGCAGTTCTTC
CASSLLSGMGYEQFF
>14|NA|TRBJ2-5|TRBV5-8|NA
TGTGCCAGCAGCTTGGGTGGCTCCTTGGAGACCCAGTACTTC
CASSLGGSLETQYF
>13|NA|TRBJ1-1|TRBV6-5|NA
TGTGCCAGCAGTTACAGAAGGGGTCGCGAGGCTTTCTTT
CASSYRRGREAFF
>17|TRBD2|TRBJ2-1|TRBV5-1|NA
TGCGCCAGCAGTTTTAAAGCGGGAGGACCGACCTACAATGAGCAGTTCTTC
CASSFKAGGPTYNEQFF
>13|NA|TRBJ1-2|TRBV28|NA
TGTGCCAGCAGTTTAGGGACTGACTATGGCTACACCTTC
CASSLGTDYGYTF
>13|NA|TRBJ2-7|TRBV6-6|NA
TGTGCCAGCAGTTACAGGTCACCATACGAGCAGTACTTC
CASSYRSPYEQYF
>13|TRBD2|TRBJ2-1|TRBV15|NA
TGTGCCACGTTGGGACTAGCAAACAATGAGCAGTTCTTC
CATLGLANNEQFF
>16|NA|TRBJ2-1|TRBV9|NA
TGTGCCAGCAGCGTAGGACCCTCGGGAGCGCAAGGTGAGCAGTTCTTC
CASSVGPSGAQGEQFF
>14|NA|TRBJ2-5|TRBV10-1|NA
TGCGCCAGCAGTCAATCGGGCAGAACCGAGACCCAGTACTTC
CASSQSGRTETQYF
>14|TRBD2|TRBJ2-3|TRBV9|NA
TGTGCCAGCAACCGGGACTACCACACAGATACGCAGTATTTT
CASNRDYHTDTQYF
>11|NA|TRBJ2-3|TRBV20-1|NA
TGCAGTGCTAGAGGTGGAGATACGCAGTATTTT
CSARGGDTQYF
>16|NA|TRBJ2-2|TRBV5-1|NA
TGCGCCAGCAGAGGGCAGGGTGGGCTTTTACCCGGGGAGCTGTTTTTT
CASRGQGGLLPGELFF
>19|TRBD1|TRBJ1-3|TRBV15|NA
TGTGCCACGAACGCGTTTCCGGGATCTACAGGGGACTCTGGAAACACCATATATTTT
CATNAFPGSTGDSGNTIYF
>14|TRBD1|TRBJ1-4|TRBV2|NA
TGTGCCAGCAGTGAGGGACAGGGTTATGAAAAACTGTTTTTT
CASSEGQGYEKLFF
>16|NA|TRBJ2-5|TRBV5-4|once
TGTGCCAGCAGCTTGGCCGTTGTACAGGGACGGGAGACCCAGTACTTC
CASSLAVVQGRETQYF
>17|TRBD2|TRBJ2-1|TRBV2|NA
TGTGCCAGCAGTGGCGCTAGCGGGAGGAAGGAATACAATGAGCAGTTCTTC
CASSGASGRKEYNEQFF
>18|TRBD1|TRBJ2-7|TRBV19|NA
TGTGCCAGTAGTAGTCCGGGACAGGGGCGCAAAAGCTCCTACGAGCAGTACTTC
CASSSPGQGRKSSYEQYF